Described below is a single T cell receptor beta chain sequence and its context. The data were obtained in a study of Tregs in tolerant kidney transplant recipients. The repertoire was sequenced with immunoSEQ multiplex PCR; TCRdb's copy has only in-frame clones and lacks some. Among about 240,000 clones listed, 80% to 85% were seen once. CDR3 length: 17 amino acids. Germline CDR1 is SGHDN and CDR2 is FVKESK. The V segment lost 4 bases and the J segment 6 bases; nucleotides outside the gene matches: 9. This TCR was sampled from a human donor in good health. The rearrangement uses TRBV14 and TRBJ2-3; 14 bases agree with TRBD2. The sequenced sample consisted of CD4+ T cells from blood. The CDR3 is CASSPRTSGRIGDTQYF. DNA for the CDR3: TGTGCCAGCAGCCCGAGGACTAGCGGGAGGATAGGGGATACGCAGTATTTT.